One sample yielded the 21 T cell receptor beta chains listed below, sequenced in a study of blood T cells in healthy people across ages. Then a second PCR, running about 6 to 12 cycles, was carried out with a sample-barcoded 5' primer and a J-beta primer mix. TCRdb recomputed calls from the 5' RACE reads with MiXCR, one row per CDR3 protein. The profile shows about 1.4 million distinct CDR3 sequences, 59% of them singletons. Sequencing was performed on blood. These receptors were collected from a man aged 18 to 29 in good health.

The chain recombines TRBV6-6 with TRBJ2-1; 9 bases agree with TRBD2. J lost 8 bases, V lost 6 bases, and 8 bases had no gene match. The length of the CDR3 is 14 residues. The germline V gene has CDR1 MNHNY and CDR2 SVGAGI (reference sequence). For the CDR3, the DNA is TGTGCCAGCAGCCCCGGGACTAGCTCCCATGAGCAGTTCTTC. As protein: CASSPGTSSHEQFF.

The chain couples TRBV10-1 to TRBJ1-5; D gene uncertain. The CDR3 contains 12 residues. V lost 0 bases to trimming and J lost 7 bases, with 4 bases between them. CDR1 is WNHNN and CDR2 is SYGVQD in the germline V gene (reference sequence). CDR3 in DNA: TGCGCCAGCAGTGAGTCGGGACAGCCCCAGCATTTT. It encodes CASSESGQPQHF.

This chain uses TRBV24-1 with TRBJ2-7; weak D call: TRBD2 (6 bases). The DNA end is more similar to TRBJ2-5, so the J call may be wrong. This CDR3 is 15 amino acids long. The germline V gene encodes CDR1 KGHDR and CDR2 SFDVKD. The CDR3 DNA follows: TGTGCCACCAGTGGGTCCGGGACTTACTGGGAGACCCAGTACTTC. Protein sequence: CATSGSGTYWETQYF.

V gene TRBV5-1 combines with J gene TRBJ2-1; 9 bases are shared with TRBD2. Per the germline V gene, CDR1 is SGHRS and CDR2 is YFSETQ. The CDR3 totals 15 residues. J gave up 7 bases and V 5 bases, and 10 bases lay outside the gene matches. The CDR3 DNA reads as TGCGCCAGCAGAACGGGCGGGAGGGCTATGAATGAGCAGTTCTTC. This gives the protein CASRTGGRAMNEQFF.

The CDR3 coding sequence is TGTGCCAGCAGTGAAAAAGGGGGGGTATACGAGCAGTACTTC. It yields the protein CASSEKGGVYEQYF. The chain is built from TRBV25-1 and TRBJ2-5; D is perhaps TRBD2 (7 bases). The J call is in doubt because the DNA end fits TRBJ2-7 better. The V gene's germline CDR1 is MGHDK and CDR2 SYGVNS. The CDR3 totals 14 residues.

The genes are TRBV5-1 and TRBJ2-5, with 9 bases that match TRBD1. The CDR3 consists of 13 residues. Germline values: CDR1 SGHRS, CDR2 YFSETQ. With V trimmed by 4 bases and J by 11 bases, 9 bases remained unmatched. The CDR3 loop is CASSVEQGAAQYF. CDR3 nucleotides: TGCGCCAGCAGCGTTGAACAGGGGGCGGCACAGTACTTC. Supplemented by reference TRBV5-1 and TRBJ2-5, the full variable domain reads KAGVTQTPRYLIKTRGQQVTLSCSPISGHRSVSWYQQTPGQGLQFLFEYFSETQRNKGNFPGRFSGRQFSNSRSEMNVSTLELGDSALYLCASSVEQGAAQYFGPGTRLLVL.

This chain joins TRBV12-3 or TRBV12-4 and TRBJ1-6, with TRBD1 identical over 7 bases. The CDR3 contains 19 residues. The V segment lost 4 bases and the J segment 1 base; nucleotides outside the gene matches: 13. The CDR3 loop is CASSSDRAHSASYNSPLHF. CDR3 nucleotide sequence: TGTGCCAGCAGTTCCGACAGGGCTCACTCAGCGTCCTATAATTCACCCCTCCACTTT.

This clonotype occurred a few times. V is TRBV29-1 and J is TRBJ1-1; D unresolved. Deletions cut 7 bases from V and 1 base from J, with 13 bases between. Germline CDR1 SQVTM, CDR2 ANQGSEA. The CDR3 covers 13 residues. CDR3 loop: CSAKPLENTEAFF. CDR3 DNA sequence: TGCAGCGCTAAACCCCTGGAGAACACTGAAGCTTTCTTT.

This chain connects TRBV12-3 or TRBV12-4 to TRBJ2-5, with 13 bases that match TRBD2. The CDR3 is made up of 15 amino acids. J gave up 11 bases and V 4 bases, and 10 bases lay outside the gene matches. The DNA for the CDR3 is TGTGCCAGCAGTTCGGCCGGGACTAGCGGGACCGGGCAGTACTTC. As protein: CASSSAGTSGTGQYF.

The chain joins TRBV5-1 to TRBJ2-7, with D possibly TRBD1 on 6 matching bases. Germline CDR1 SGHRS, CDR2 YFSETQ. CDR3 length: 14 amino acids. V gave up 4 bases and J gave up 7 bases, with 18 bases separating them. The CDR3 loop is CASSHRGWEQEQYF. The CDR3, as DNA: TGCGCCAGCAGCCATAGGGGGTGGGAGCAAGAGCAGTACTTC.

This chain links TRBV20-1 with TRBJ1-2; D is perhaps TRBD1 (6 bases). CDR1 is DFQATT, CDR2 SNEGSKA, per germline (reference sequence). The CDR3 runs to 15 residues. With 5 bases removed from V and 0 bases from J, the gap between germline ends came to 16 bases. CDR3 sequence reads: CSALPQGSSNYGYTF. The CDR3, as DNA: TGCAGTGCTCTCCCCCAGGGGTCCTCTAACTATGGCTACACCTTC.

V usage is TRBV29-1 and J usage is TRBJ1-2; no clear D gene. The V end lost 2 bases, the J end lost 2 bases, and 18 bases lay between the germline ends. This CDR3 contains 16 residues. Per germline, CDR1 SQVTM and CDR2 ANQGSEA. CDR3 sequence (DNA): TGCAGCGTTGAAAAGACCGGGCCTGCAGCAAACTATGGCTACACCTTC. Translating it yields CSVEKTGPAANYGYTF.

This chain links TRBV4-1 with TRBJ1-5; D is undetermined. This CDR3 is 14 amino acids long. CDR1 is MGHRA and CDR2 is YSYEKL in the germline V gene. Trimming removed 4 bases at V and 1 base at J, with 8 bases between. The CDR3 DNA reads as TGCGCCAGCAGCCTCGGGTGGAGCAATCAGCCCCAGCATTTT. It encodes CASSLGWSNQPQHF.

Worth noting for this clonotype: An end of the junction does not agree with germline; a read error may underlie this. V and J are TRBV7-2 and TRBJ1-6; D remains ambiguous. The CDR3 is made up of 14 amino acids. Germline CDR1 and CDR2: SGHTA and FQGNSA. DNA of the CDR3: TGTGCCAGCAGCGTAGCGGGGAGATTCCAACCCCTCCACTTT. Translated, it gives CASSVAGRFQPLHF. Combining the CDR3 with reference TRBV7-2 and TRBJ1-6 gives the whole variable domain GAGVSQSPSNKVTEKGKDVELRCDPISGHTALYWYRQSLGQGLEFLIYFQGNSAPDKSGLPSDRFSAERTGGSVSTLTIQRTQQEDSAVYLCASSVAGRFQPLHFGNGTRLTVT.

V is TRBV25-1 and J is TRBJ2-7; weak D call: TRBD1 (6 bases). V lost 2 bases and J 1 base, leaving 12 bases between the germline ends. Germline CDR1 is MGHDK and CDR2 is SYGVNS. The CDR3 runs to 15 residues. The CDR3 sequence: CASSETGQVSYEQYF. CDR3 DNA: TGTGCCAGCAGTGAAACAGGGCAAGTATCCTACGAGCAGTACTTC.

CDR3 amino acids: CASSLVGDTRYEQYF. In DNA form, the CDR3 reads TGTGCCAGCAGCTTAGTTGGAGATACCCGCTACGAGCAGTACTTC. The chain links TRBV7-9 to TRBJ2-4; D unclear. The tail of the sequence fits TRBJ2-7 better, so the J call may be wrong. Germline V CDR1 and CDR2: SEHNR, FQNEAQ (reference sequence). This CDR3 region has 15 residues.

The rearrangement links TRBV15 to TRBJ2-1; D is unclear. Trimming cost V 11 bases and J 4 bases, with 15 bases left between them. The CDR3 spans 13 residues. CDR1 and CDR2 (germline): LNHNV, YYDKDF (reference sequence). CDR3 nucleotides: TGTGCCTCCGCTTCGGCGACTTACAATGAGCAGTTCTTC. This codes for CASASATYNEQFF. Using reference TRBV15 and TRBJ2-1 for the parts outside the CDR3, the full variable domain is DAMVIQNPRYQVTQFGKPVTLSCSQTLNHNVMYWYQQKSSQAPKLLFHYYDKDFNNEADTPDNFQSRRPNTSFCFLDIRSPGLGDTAMYLCASASATYNEQFFGPGTRLTVL.

The chain uses TRBV5-1 and TRBJ1-1; 9 nucleotides align to TRBD1. With 2 bases clipped from V and 5 bases from J, the junction kept 7 bases outside the gene matches. CDR1 is SGHRS, CDR2 YFSETQ, per germline. The CDR3 has 15 residues. The CDR3 nucleotides are TGCGCCAGCAGCTTCTCCGGGACAGGGAGGACTGAAGCTTTCTTT. This codes for CASSFSGTGRTEAFF. Filled out from reference TRBV5-1 and TRBJ1-1, the complete variable domain reads KAGVTQTPRYLIKTRGQQVTLSCSPISGHRSVSWYQQTPGQGLQFLFEYFSETQRNKGNFPGRFSGRQFSNSRSEMNVSTLELGDSALYLCASSFSGTGRTEAFFGQGTRLTVV.

This rearrangement joins TRBV29-1 to TRBJ2-7; 8 positions match TRBD1. The CDR3 covers 14 residues. In germline, CDR1 is SQVTM, CDR2 ANQGSEA. The ends lost 6 bases at V and 2 bases at J; junction bases unmatched: 9. CDR3 amino acids: CSVTTGGRAYEQYF. CDR3 bases: TGCAGCGTCACAACAGGGGGTCGGGCCTACGAGCAGTACTTC.

V is TRBV7-9 and J is TRBJ2-2; 7 nucleotides agree with TRBD2. Germline CDR1 reads SEHNR; CDR2 reads FQNEAQ (reference sequence). This CDR3 contains 14 residues. Trimming took 4 bases from V and 3 from J; bases not matched to a gene: 2. The CDR3, as DNA: TGTGCCAGCAGCTGGACTAGAGACACCGGGGAGCTGTTTTTT. This sequence encodes CASSWTRDTGELFF.

V is TRBV20-1 and J is TRBJ2-7; possibly TRBD2 for D (5 bases). This CDR3 has 14 amino acids. V dropped 6 bases and J dropped 0 bases, with 15 bases sitting between them. In germline, CDR1 is DFQATT, CDR2 SNEGSKA (reference sequence). The CDR3 protein is CSAPRRGLSYEQYF. The CDR3 DNA is TGCAGTGCCCCACGCCGAGGACTCTCCTACGAGCAGTACTTC.